The TCR beta chain described here comes from a study of cytomegalovirus exposure and HLA in healthy donors. Whereas donors were nominally healthy upon sampling, unrecorded immune exposures were probable. This PCR relied on a set of 60 Vbeta primers and 13 Jbeta primers. Repertoires were generated with immunoSEQ multiplex PCR, while TCRdb's copy carries only in-frame clones and drops some. The profile shows over 75,000 clones, less than 10% of them singletons. Germline V gene sequence: CDR1 SGHNT, CDR2 YYREEE (reference sequence). V was clipped by 0 bases and J by 7 bases; unmatched bases: 1. This CDR3 has 15 amino acids. The study's findings and limits: Later analysis associated a missense DCLRE1C variant with TCR beta V- and J-gene trimming. The likely explanation for a cluster of highly shared sequence variants was sequencing artifact. TRBV6-2, TRBV6-3 and some other V segments were excluded as indistinguishable.

There are a few counts of this clone. Its cognate antigen is unknown. Sequenced: PBMCs. This chain links TRBV5-4 with TRBJ2-1, with 13 bases matching TRBD2. The receptor was derived from a man between 50 and 59 years old in good health and CMV-seropositive. CDR3 in amino acids: CASSLELAGGNEQFF. The CDR3 nucleotides are TGTGCCAGCAGCTTGGAACTAGCGGGAGGGAATGAGCAGTTCTTC.